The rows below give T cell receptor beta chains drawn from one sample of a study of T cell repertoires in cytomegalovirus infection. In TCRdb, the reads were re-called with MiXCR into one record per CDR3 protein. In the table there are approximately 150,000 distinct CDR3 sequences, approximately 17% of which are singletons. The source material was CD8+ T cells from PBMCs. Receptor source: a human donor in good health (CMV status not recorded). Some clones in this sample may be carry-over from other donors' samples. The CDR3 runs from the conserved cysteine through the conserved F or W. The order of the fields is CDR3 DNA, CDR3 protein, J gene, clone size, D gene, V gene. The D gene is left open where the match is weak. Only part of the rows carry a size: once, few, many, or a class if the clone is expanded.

TGCGCCAGCAGCCAAGAGTGGGGGGGCCTTAACATTCAGTACTTC CASSQEWGGLNIQYF TRBJ2-4 . . TRBV4-3
TGCAGCGTTGAAGGGAGGGGCCATGAAGCCAAAAACATTCAGTACTTC CSVEGRGHEAKNIQYF TRBJ2-4 few . TRBV29-1
TGTGCCAGCAGCTGGAAGGGAACAGAAGCTTTCTTT CASSWKGTEAFF TRBJ1-1 . . TRBV7-2
TGTGCCAGCAGTTTATGGTCAGGGAGCAATCAGCCCCAGCATTTT CASSLWSGSNQPQHF TRBJ1-5 . . TRBV27
TGTGCCAGCAGTTACCCGGACAGGGGTTGGGGCTACACCTTC CASSYPDRGWGYTF TRBJ1-2 few TRBD1 TRBV6-5
TGTGCCAGCAGCTTCCGGGACAGGGGGTTCGACGAGCAGTACTTC CASSFRDRGFDEQYF TRBJ2-7 large TRBD1 TRBV7-2
TGTGCCAGCAGCCTACGACAGGGCCTGGGAACTGAAGCTTTCTTT CASSLRQGLGTEAFF TRBJ1-1 . TRBD1 TRBV14
TGTGCCAGCAGCCCACACAGCACAGATACGCAGTATTTT CASSPHSTDTQYF TRBJ2-3 few . TRBV28
TGTGCCAGCAGCGCCACTACAGGCACACTAGCCAAAAACATTCAGTACTTC CASSATTGTLAKNIQYF TRBJ2-4 few . TRBV25-1
TGCGCCAGCAGCCTCCGTCCAGGTGAGCAGTTCTTC CASSLRPGEQFF TRBJ2-1 . . TRBV4-1
TGCGCCAGCAGCCAAGAAGAAATCTCTGGGGCCAACGTCCTGACTTTC CASSQEEISGANVLTF TRBJ2-6 . . TRBV4-3
TGTGCCAGCAGCGCAAGCCTTATAGCGGGAGGGCCATACGAGCAGTACTTC CASSASLIAGGPYEQYF TRBJ2-7 . TRBD2 TRBV2
TGCGCCAGCAGCCAAACTGGCGGCTATGAGCAGTTCTTC CASSQTGGYEQFF TRBJ2-1 . . TRBV4-1
TGTGCCAGCAGTACGGCGGGGCTAGCGGGCGAGCAGTACTTC CASSTAGLAGEQYF TRBJ2-7 few TRBD2 TRBV7-9
TGTGCCAGCAGCTCCAAAGGCTCCTATAATTCACCCCTCCACTTT CASSSKGSYNSPLHF TRBJ1-6 many . TRBV11-2
TGCGCCAGCAGCTTTGGTTCCGGGACTAGCACCTACAATGAGCAGTTCTTC CASSFGSGTSTYNEQFF TRBJ2-1 . TRBD2 TRBV5-1
TGTGCCAGCACCCTTGGGGTCAAAGCTTTCTTT CASTLGVKAFF TRBJ1-1 few . TRBV12-3/TRBV12-4
TGCAGCGTTGAGCTCAGGGGGCTTGCCAAAAACATTCAGTACTTC CSVELRGLAKNIQYF TRBJ2-4 . TRBD1 TRBV29-1
TGTGCCAGCAGTTTCATCTTGTGGGACTTGAACACTGAAGCTTTCTTT CASSFILWDLNTEAFF TRBJ1-1 many . TRBV6-2/TRBV6-3
TGTGCCAGCTTACCCGGGGGGGGACAGTCCTACGAGCAGTACTTC CASLPGGGQSYEQYF TRBJ2-7 few . TRBV12-3/TRBV12-4
TGTGCCAGCAGCGCCGAGCTAGCGGGCTTGGTCGAGCAGTACTTC CASSAELAGLVEQYF TRBJ2-7 . TRBD2 TRBV7-4
TGCGCCAGCAGGGTTATAGCGGGGACCCTCAATGAGCAGTTCTTC CASRVIAGTLNEQFF TRBJ2-1 few TRBD2 TRBV4-1
TGTGCCAGCACCCCATTAAATAGCGGGACCACCGGGGAGCTGTTTTTT CASTPLNSGTTGELFF TRBJ2-2 . TRBD2 TRBV6-2/TRBV6-3
TGCAGTGTCGCTTCCCGGGGGTTACAAGAGACCCAGTACTTC CSVASRGLQETQYF TRBJ2-5 few . TRBV20-1
TGTGCCAGCAGAGGACAGGGGGCTTGGACTGAAGCTTTCTTT CASRGQGAWTEAFF TRBJ1-1 . TRBD1 TRBV6-2/TRBV6-3
TGTGCCAGCAGCTTAGCGCGGGTCGGGAGGGTTCAAGAGACCCAGTACTTC CASSLARVGRVQETQYF TRBJ2-5 few TRBD2 TRBV7-8
TGTGCCAGCAGGGGGCAAACCTACGAGCAGTACTTC CASRGQTYEQYF TRBJ2-7 . . TRBV7-2
TGTGCCAGCAGTATTCCGACTAGCGAGGCCAAAAACATTCAGTACTTC CASSIPTSEAKNIQYF TRBJ2-4 few TRBD2 TRBV12-3/TRBV12-4
TGTGCCAGCAGTTACTCCAGCGGCAACTACAATGAGCAGTTCTTC CASSYSSGNYNEQFF TRBJ2-1 . . TRBV6-5
TGTGCCAGCAGTGAAGGTAACTCTGGGGCCAACGTCCTGACTTTC CASSEGNSGANVLTF TRBJ2-6 few . TRBV6-1
TGTGCCAGCAGCTCGGACCCCGGGATGGTGGCGTACAATGAGCAGTTCTTC CASSSDPGMVAYNEQFF TRBJ2-1 few . TRBV7-2
TGTGCCAGCAGCCCCGGGCGAGGGAACGAGCAGTACTTC CASSPGRGNEQYF TRBJ2-7 . . TRBV7-7